The sequence of this T cell receptor beta chain was determined in a study of T cells in Graves' hyperthyroidism and ophthalmopathy. On the study more broadly: Prior to any treatment, at the point of initial diagnosis, peripheral blood was collected.

V lost 5 bases, J lost 5 bases, and 10 bases lay in between. The CDR3 sequence is 12 residues long. Germline CDR1 and CDR2: SGDLS and YYNGEE. Amplification of TCR beta CDR3 regions was performed using RNA transcripts as template. Researchers ran a first-round RT-PCR on the TCR CDR3 using the HTBI primer set. In TCRdb, the multiplex PCR reads were re-called with MiXCR into one record per CDR3 protein. Altogether some 800,000 distinct CDR3 sequences are present, 35% to 40% being singletons, with the ten largest covering 7.5% to 9.5%. This clonotype was observed a handful of times. Its antigen is undetermined. General study findings and limits: Model output signaled ophthalmopathy a median around 6.9 months ahead of onset.

Diagnoses used clinical symptoms, serum thyroxine and TRAb, thyroid ultrasound and orbital computed tomography. Out of over 9 ml of fresh peripheral blood came the PBMCs. The genes are TRBV9 and TRBJ1-1; D is undetermined. This TCR was recovered from a man aged 18 to 30 with Graves' hyperthyroidism. Sequencing input: blood. Here the CDR3 reads CASSPDMTEAFF. The CDR3 coding sequence is TGTGCCAGCAGTCCCGACATGACTGAAGCTTTCTTT.